Listed below are T cell receptor beta chains from one sample, sequenced in a study of low-dose radiotherapy and immunotherapy resistance in tumors. TCRdb re-derived calls from the reads in MiXCR, one entry per CDR3 protein. The sample lists almost 40,000 distinct CDR3 sequences; around 30% were seen once. Sequenced material: PBMCs, taken before treatment. The receptors derive from a male donor with gallbladder cancer. The conserved cysteine and the conserved F or W are not part of the CDR3 here.

J gene | V gene | CDR3 protein
TRBJ1-1 | TRBV3-1 | ASSLRTGSSNTEAF
TRBJ2-7 | TRBV5-1 | ASSLALSAPYEQY
TRBJ2-1 | TRBV9 | ASSVVEGFLYNEQF
TRBJ2-6 | TRBV7-2 | ASSLGLAGLPGANVLT
TRBJ2-4 | TRBV20-1 | SASGTSNQY
TRBJ1-4 | TRBV4-1 | ASSQVAPDRPNEKLF
TRBJ2-1 | TRBV2 | ASSSGTGGVNEQF
TRBJ1-2 | TRBV2 | ASSDRQSNYGYT
TRBJ2-3 | TRBV12-3/TRBV12-4 | ASSRTRSTDTQY
TRBJ1-4 | TRBV10-3 | AISDGFGNEKLF
TRBJ2-7 | TRBV20-1 | SAVTSGTHYEQY
TRBJ2-2 | TRBV21-1 | ASYRGGFNTGELF
TRBJ2-1 | TRBV27 | ASGGDYNEQF
TRBJ2-1 | TRBV5-1 | ASSLVGNNEQF
TRBJ2-3 | TRBV9 | ASASVSTDTQY
TRBJ2-1 | TRBV12-3/TRBV12-4 | ASSPRGTVESQF
TRBJ2-2 | TRBV28 | ASKTVTTTGELF
TRBJ2-7 | TRBV7-8 | ASSHRGREEQY
TRBJ1-1 | TRBV6-1 | ASSGAQAF
TRBJ2-2 | TRBV12-3/TRBV12-4 | ASGVGTGELF
TRBJ2-3 | TRBV12-3/TRBV12-4 | ASSSRTSGLVNTQY
TRBJ2-1 | TRBV19 | ASSLASDALYNEQF
TRBJ1-6 | TRBV5-4 | ASSLFTGGNSPLH
TRBJ1-4 | TRBV2 | ASTGRTGQKLF
TRBJ2-7 | TRBV29-1 | SVGAGFNEQY
TRBJ1-5 | TRBV27 | ASSRTGGNQPQH
TRBJ2-5 | TRBV29-1 | SGQGAGETQY